This T cell receptor beta chain is from a study of identifying expanded T cells in peripheral blood. Study-wide results and caveats: Around 1.2 clones differed between technical replicates, versus around 16 and 19 over time. Approximately two-week clone count variance significantly increased as total template count grew.

Clones were read by immunoSEQ multiplex PCR, and TCRdb kept only the in-frame ones, dropping some. The data show 65,000 to 95,000 clones, about 87% seen once. The CDR3 is 17 amino acids. Germline lookup yields CDR1 SGHTA and CDR2 FQGTGA. The J segment lost 6 bases and the V segment lost 1 base, leaving 13 bases of the junction unmatched. No infections or other immune events were documented during collection. Of note for this clone: Its antigen is not identified.

Sequencing input: blood. The clonotype comes from a person aged 18-70 years in good health. The chain has TRBV7-3 and TRBJ1-2, with 8 bases fitting TRBD1. CDR3 coding DNA: TGTGCCAGCAGCTTAAAGGGTGGCCAGGGGGCCCTTGATGGCTACACCTTC. Translated, it gives CASSLKGGQGALDGYTF.